The 17 T cell receptor beta chains given below trace back to one sample, sequenced in a study of blood T cell repertoires in COVID-19. Only in-frame clones appear in the TCRdb table, and some are missing; sequencing was by immunoSEQ multiplex PCR. This table holds just over 95,000 clones, more than 75% found once. Source material: peripheral blood. Source of these receptors: a human donor in a cohort sampled during active COVID-19.

This chain connects TRBV6-5 to TRBJ2-6; D perhaps matches TRBD1 (6 bases). Trimming shortened V by 6 bases and J by 4 bases, and 13 bases separated the two germline ends. This CDR3 spans 15 amino acids. Germline V CDR1 and CDR2: MNHEY, SVGAGI. Here the CDR3 reads CASRRTDMGANVLTF. The DNA for the CDR3 is TGTGCCAGCAGGCGGACAGACATGGGGGCCAACGTCCTGACTTTC.

The chain employs TRBV5-1 and TRBJ1-2; 9 bases are a match to TRBD1. The germline V gene encodes CDR1 SGHRS and CDR2 YFSETQ. The CDR3 sequence is 15 residues long. V was clipped by 0 bases and J by 7 bases; unmatched bases: 7. The chain's CDR3 is CASSLAGTGMGGYTF. In DNA form, the CDR3 reads TGCGCCAGCAGCTTGGCCGGGACAGGGATGGGTGGCTACACCTTC.

The V gene is TRBV10-3, the J gene TRBJ2-1, with a weak D call TRBD2 (5 bases). Trimming left V 4 bases short and J 1 base short, with 8 bases between. The CDR3 has 14 residues. CDR1 is ENHRY, CDR2 SYGVKD, per germline. Written as DNA, the CDR3 is TGTGCCATCAGTGCTCGGGGATCCTACAATGAGCAGTTCTTC. This translates into CAISARGSYNEQFF.

This clone was seen only once. V usage is TRBV5-8 and J usage is TRBJ2-3; 16 bases line up with TRBD2. With V trimmed by 4 bases and J by 6 bases, 8 bases remained unmatched. Germline V CDR1 and CDR2: SGHTS, YDEGEE. The CDR3 runs to 17 residues. The CDR3, as DNA: TGTGCCAGCAGCCGCGCGGGACTAGCGGGGGGGCGGGATACGCAGTATTTT. Translated: CASSRAGLAGGRDTQYF.

The V gene is TRBV7-3, the J gene TRBJ2-1; D call uncertain. The ends were cut back, 4 bases at V and 6 bases at J, with 7 bases in the middle. Germline CDR1 is SGHTA and CDR2 is FQGTGA. The CDR3 is 12 residues long. In DNA, the CDR3 is TGTGCCAGCAGCTCTGGGCGCAATGAGCAGTTCTTC. Protein product: CASSSGRNEQFF.

The chain joins TRBV5-1 to TRBJ2-3, with no clear D. The CDR3 extends over 15 amino acids. Trimming shortened V by 0 bases and J by 2 bases, and 10 bases separated the two germline ends. Germline assignment: CDR1 SGHRS and CDR2 YFSETQ. For the CDR3, the DNA is TGCGCCAGCAGCTTGGAAGCGACGTACACAGATACGCAGTATTTT. Protein product: CASSLEATYTDTQYF.

The genes are TRBV3-1 (or the pseudogene TRBV3-2) and TRBJ2-3, with 10 bases aligning to TRBD2. Germline V lookup: CDR1 LGHDT, CDR2 YNNKEL (reference sequence). V shed 0 bases and J 4 bases; nucleotides not matched to a gene: 13. This CDR3 spans 19 amino acids. The CDR3, as DNA: TGTGCCAGCAGCCAAGAAAGCCTAGCGGGAGAGGTTCCGGCAGATACGCAGTATTTT. This gives the protein CASSQESLAGEVPADTQYF.

The rearrangement joins TRBV20-1 to TRBJ2-5; TRBD2 is a possible D gene (5 bases). V was pared by 3 bases and J by 4 bases, with 9 bases between. The V gene's germline CDR1 is DFQATT and CDR2 SNEGSKA (reference sequence). CDR3 length: 12 amino acids. The DNA for the CDR3 is TGCAGTGCTAGTCGGGGTAGAGAGACCCAGTACTTC. Translation gives CSASRGRETQYF.

The rearrangement uses TRBV5-1 and TRBJ2-7, with a possible D match to TRBD2 (5 bases). V was pared by 0 bases and J by 2 bases, with 6 bases between. This CDR3 region has 13 residues. Germline V gene lookup returns CDR1 SGHRS and CDR2 YFSETQ. CDR3 sequence: CASSLASTYEQYF. CDR3 sequence (DNA): TGCGCCAGCAGCTTGGCTAGCACCTACGAGCAGTACTTC.

This clone was recorded only once. The chain carries TRBV28 and TRBJ1-2; D not certain. Trimming took 3 bases from V and 2 from J, leaving 7 bases between them. The CDR3 loop spans 13 amino acids. Germline lookup yields CDR1 MDHEN and CDR2 SYDVKM. The CDR3 nucleotides read TGTGCCAGCAGTTTGGCCGGGAACTATGGCTACACCTTC. Amino acids: CASSLAGNYGYTF.

The V call is TRBV7-9, the J call TRBJ1-1; D uncertain. Germline CDR1 is SEHNR and CDR2 is FQNEAQ (reference sequence). Trimming took off 2 bases at V and 5 bases at J, with 21 bases between the two ends. This CDR3 spans 17 amino acids. CDR3 in DNA: TGTGCCAGCAGCTTACTCAGTCATAAGGGAGCGGGTACTGAAGCTTTCTTT. The encoded protein is CASSLLSHKGAGTEAFF.

The chain uses TRBV18 and TRBJ2-2; 10 bases match TRBD2. With 3 bases clipped from V and 4 bases from J, the junction kept 11 bases outside the gene matches. CDR3 size: 18 residues. Germline assignment: CDR1 KGHSH and CDR2 LQKENI. CDR3 coding DNA: TGTGCCAGCTCACCTTCCCGGACTAGCGGAAAAAGCACCGGGGAGCTGTTTTTT. The encoded protein is CASSPSRTSGKSTGELFF.

This chain links TRBV15 with TRBJ1-2; possible D gene TRBD1, 5 bases. Germline CDR1 LNHNV, CDR2 YYDKDF (reference sequence). The CDR3 totals 13 residues. Trimming took off 0 bases at V and 4 bases at J, with 6 bases between the two ends. CDR3: CATSRETVYGYTF. CDR3 coding DNA: TGTGCCACCAGCAGAGAGACAGTCTATGGCTACACCTTC.

The J gene is TRBJ1-2, the V gene TRBV28; D perhaps matches TRBD1 (6 bases). From germline, CDR1 is MDHEN and CDR2 SYDVKM. This CDR3 contains 14 residues. V was pared by 8 bases and J by 0 bases, with 13 bases between. The CDR3 DNA sequence: TGTGCCAGCTTAGGGGGGGGAACTAACTATGGCTACACCTTC. Protein product: CASLGGGTNYGYTF.

This chain links TRBV28 with TRBJ1-6, with D hard to call. CDR1 and CDR2 from the germline V gene are MDHEN and SYDVKM. With 6 bases removed from V and 1 base from J, the gap between germline ends came to 7 bases. This CDR3 region has 14 residues. In DNA form, the CDR3 reads TGTGCCAGCAGCCCGGGGTCCTATAATTCACCCCTCCACTTT. This codes for CASSPGSYNSPLHF.

The chain recombines TRBV3-1 (or the pseudogene TRBV3-2) with TRBJ2-1; 9 bases agree with TRBD1. After removal of 6 bases from V and 7 bases from J, the junction contained 13 bases not matched to a gene. CDR1 is LGHDT and CDR2 is YNNKEL in the germline V gene (reference sequence). The length of the CDR3 is 16 residues. The CDR3 nucleotides read TGTGCCAGCAGAAGCAAACAGGGGGCAGCTCTGAATGAGCAGTTCTTC. It specifies CASRSKQGAALNEQFF.

V is TRBV7-8 and J is TRBJ2-1; TRBD2 matches at 9 bases. Germline V gives CDR1 SGHVS, CDR2 FQNEAQ. With V trimmed by 5 bases and J by 13 bases, 6 bases remained unmatched. The length of the CDR3 is 12 residues. CDR3 nucleotide sequence: TGTGCCAGCAGCCCTGTAGCGGGAGTACAGTTCTTC. It codes for CASSPVAGVQFF.